Following are 21 T cell receptor beta chains from one sample sequenced in a study of CD8+ T cells in alopecia areata. In each case, RNA was isolated and then reverse transcribed into cDNA as the sequencing template. Sequencing was performed with immunoSEQ multiplex PCR; in TCRdb, only in-frame clones are kept and a portion is missing. Recorded here are 2,500 to 3,500 clones, none singletons. Sequencing used lesional skin. These receptor sequences come from a C3H/HeJ mouse with alopecia areata. MHC haplotype: H2-k.

This clone has ten or more counts. Any gene name here is a mouse gene name. The read gets to within 4 residues of the CDR3 end, and the germline J gene fills in the rest. The rearrangement links TRBV19 to TRBJ2-1; 11 nucleotides align to TRBD1. The V gene's germline CDR1 is FNHDT and CDR2 SITEND (reference sequence). The length of the CDR3 is 15 residues. V lost 4 bases, J lost 6 bases, and 6 bases stayed unmatched. CDR3 bases read: TGTGCCAGCAGTCCCTTGGACAGGGGGCGTGCT. This translates into CASSPLDRGRA. The complete CDR3 reads CASSPLDRGRAEQFF.

This clone was picked up a small number of times. Genes and germline come from the mouse. The read is 4 residues too short to cover the CDR3 end, so that end is filled in from the germline J gene. The rearrangement uses TRBV1 and TRBJ1-4, with TRBD1 as a possible D gene (5 bases). The CDR3 extends over 14 amino acids. Looked up from germline, CDR1 is NSQYPW and CDR2 is LRSPGD (reference sequence). The CDR3: CNGSAGRDDERLFF. Partial CDR3 DNA: TGCAACGGCAGTGCAGGCAGGGATGACGAA.

This clone has only a few counts. DNA and listed protein disagree at residue 13, so the protein shown here was translated from the DNA. The gene names here belong to mouse. Read coverage stops 3 residues before the CDR3 terminus; the germline J gene supplies the remainder. The V and J genes are TRBV20 and TRBJ1-6; 10 positions match TRBD1. TRBJ1-6 is designated an ORF whose function remains uncertain. Germline CDR1 is GFQATS and CDR2 is STVNSAI. CDR3 length: 16 residues. The V and J ends lost 6 bases and 7 bases, in that order; junction bases with no gene match: 12. CDR3 residues: CGAAGTGEKWNSPLYF. CDR3 DNA, as far as it was read: TGTGGTGCAGCCGGGACAGGGGAGAAATGGAATTCGCCC.

This clone was recorded at least ten times. These gene names are mouse names. Sequencing ends 4 residues short of the CDR3 end; the germline J gene provides the rest. This chain links TRBV16 with TRBJ1-2; TRBD1 aligns across 7 bases. In germline, CDR1 is SGHSA, CDR2 FRNQAP. The V segment lost 0 bases and the J segment 0 bases; nucleotides outside the gene matches: 1. The CDR3 sequence is 15 residues long. The sequenced part of the CDR3 DNA is TGTGCAAGCAGCTTAGATGGGACAGCAAACTCC. Encoded protein: CASSLDGTANS. The whole CDR3 reads CASSLDGTANSDYTF.

This clone was observed at least ten times. Mouse germline and gene names are used. The CDR3 goes on 4 residues after the read ends, and that part is filled in from the germline J gene. The V gene is TRBV17, the J gene TRBJ1-2, with TRBD1 matching 11 bases. CDR1 and CDR2 from the germline V gene are MNHDT and YYDKIL. The CDR3 contains 15 residues. V shed 1 base and J 4 bases; nucleotides not matched to a gene: 2. The CDR3 sequence: CASSRAGTGGSDYTF. The sequenced CDR3 bases are TGTGCTAGCAGTAGAGCTGGGACAGGGGGCTCC.

This clone was detected ten times or more. Genes and germline are mouse. The read ends 4 residues shy of where the CDR3 ends; the end is completed using the germline J gene. This chain joins TRBV5 and TRBJ1-1; D is possibly TRBD1 (6 bases). The CDR3 length is 14 residues. CDR1 and CDR2 (germline): LGHNA, YNLKQL (reference sequence). The CDR3: CASSQEGGRAEVFF. The sequenced part of the CDR3 DNA is TGTGCCAGCAGCCAAGAAGGGGGGCGCGCA.

This clone came up a few times. Each gene name is a mouse one. The read stops 4 residues short of the end of the CDR3; the missing end is completed from the germline J gene. The chain carries TRBV13-3 and TRBJ1-1, with D possibly matching TRBD1 (5 bases). Trimming pared 4 bases from V and 1 base from J, leaving 11 bases between. Germline V gene lookup returns CDR1 NNHDY and CDR2 SYVADS. CDR3 length: 14 amino acids. CDR3 loop: CASSIWGGNTEVFF. Incomplete CDR3 DNA: TGTGCCAGCAGTATATGGGGGGGAAACACA.

This clone was observed many times. Gene and germline names: mouse. CDR3 DNA, as far as it was read: TGTGCCAGCGGTGAGGGGGATGCT. Translation: CASGEGDA. The entire CDR3 sequence reads CASGEGDAEQFF. The chain recombines TRBV13-2 with TRBJ2-1; either TRBD1 or TRBD2 may fit D (5 bases each). The CDR3 is cut off 4 residues early in the read; its end comes from the germline J gene. Deletions cut 2 bases from V and 5 bases from J, with 5 bases between. The CDR3 consists of 12 residues. CDR1 NNHNN and CDR2 SYGAGS come from the germline V gene (reference sequence).

In regard to this clone: At residue 13, the DNA translation does not agree with TCRdb's protein; the protein displayed here is the one encoded by the DNA. Given a far larger clone just one base away, this is likely a sequencing read error. Gene names denote mouse genes. The read terminates 3 residues before the CDR3 end, so the remaining end is supplied by the germline J gene. The same CDR3 can be traced to other DNA sequences in this sample. This chain joins TRBV3 and TRBJ1-3, with 9 bases that match TRBD1. Trimming cost V 5 bases and J 0 bases; bases outside gene matches: 5. CDR1 and CDR2 (germline): SNHLY, FYNGKV (reference sequence). The CDR3 is 16 amino acids. Partial CDR3 DNA: TGTGCCAGCAGCCACCCGGGACAGGGTTCTGGAAATACG. Protein sequence: CASSHPGQGSGNT. The CDR3, in full, reads CASSHPGQGSGNTLYF.

Ten or more counts support this clone. The gene symbols are mouse symbols. Read coverage stops 4 residues before the CDR3 terminus; the germline J gene supplies the remainder. J is TRBJ2-1 and V is TRBV31; a possible D gene is TRBD1 (6 bases). The ends were cut back, 1 base at V and 0 bases at J, with 10 bases in the middle. The CDR3 totals 15 residues. Germline V gene lookup returns CDR1 GKSSPN and CDR2 SITVG. The CDR3 bases that were read are TGTGCCTGGAGTCGCCCCAGGGGTAACTATGCT. Protein sequence: CAWSRPRGNYA. The entire CDR3 is CAWSRPRGNYAEQFF.

At least ten counts were recorded for this clone. Here the gene names and germline are mouse. The read falls 4 residues short of the CDR3 end, and the missing part is taken from the germline J gene. The rearrangement links TRBV31 to TRBJ2-2, with D perhaps matching TRBD1 (6 bases). With 2 bases removed from V and 4 bases from J, the gap between germline ends came to 14 bases. The CDR3 is 15 residues long. Germline V gene lookup returns CDR1 GKSSPN and CDR2 SITVG. This CDR3 reads CAWSVGQGVTGQLYF. The CDR3 bases that were read are TGTGCCTGGAGTGTGGGACAAGGGGTCACCGGG.

This clone appeared many times. The gene names given are mouse names. The read ends 4 residues early relative to the CDR3; the germline J gene fills the gap. This sequence joins TRBV13-2 and TRBJ2-5; no definite D call. There are 14 residues in the CDR3. V lost 5 bases and J 0 bases, leaving 10 bases between the germline ends. Germline V lookup: CDR1 NNHNN, CDR2 SYGAGS (reference sequence). CDR3 bases read: TGTGCCAGCGGGGCCACTGATAACCAAGAC. It is translated as CASGATDNQD. The full CDR3 sequence reads CASGATDNQDTQYF.

This clone was picked up many times. Germline and genes: mouse. The read falls 4 residues short of the CDR3 end, and the missing part is taken from the germline J gene. The chain links TRBV12-1 to TRBJ2-1; TRBD2 matches at 12 bases. CDR1 and CDR2 (germline): SGHSN, HYEKVE. The CDR3 is made up of 16 amino acids. Partial CDR3 DNA: TGTGCCAGCTCTCCCCCTGCGGACTGGGGGGGAGCT. This encodes CASSPPADWGGA. The entire CDR3 reads CASSPPADWGGAEQFF.

This clone was detected many times. Gene names and germline match the mouse. With the read ending 4 residues before the CDR3 end, the germline J gene is used to fill in that end. The V call is TRBV13-2, the J call TRBJ2-5, with D perhaps matching TRBD1 (7 bases). V dropped 2 bases and J dropped 3 bases, with 13 bases sitting between them. The V gene's germline CDR1 is NNHNN and CDR2 SYGAGS (reference sequence). The CDR3 consists of 15 residues. CDR3 residues: CASGEEGAFQDTQYF. Incomplete CDR3 DNA: TGTGCCAGCGGTGAGGAGGGGGCCTTTCAAGAC.

This clone was observed many times. Genes and germline come from the mouse. Sequencing ends 4 residues short of the CDR3 end; the germline J gene provides the rest. The rearrangement uses TRBV13-2 and TRBJ2-1; perhaps TRBD2 as D (5 bases). Looked up from germline, CDR1 is NNHNN and CDR2 is SYGAGS (reference sequence). The germline V and J ends were trimmed by 0 bases and 5 bases, with 9 bases remaining between them. The CDR3 has 14 amino acids. The sequenced CDR3 bases are TGTGCCAGCGGTGATGGTGGGGTGGATGCT. This sequence encodes CASGDGGVDA. The whole CDR3 sequence reads CASGDGGVDAEQFF.

This clone was counted many times. Gene names and germline match the mouse. The read ends 4 residues early relative to the CDR3; the germline J gene fills the gap. The chain combines TRBV16 with TRBJ1-2; TRBD1 matches at 8 bases. The CDR3 extends over 15 amino acids. V dropped 3 bases and J dropped 0; count of bases not matched to a gene: 3. Looked up from germline, CDR1 is SGHSA and CDR2 is FRNQAP. CDR3 DNA (partial): TGTGCAAGCAGCTTCCCACAGGGGGCAAACTCC. The encoded protein is CASSFPQGANS. In full, the CDR3 reads CASSFPQGANSDYTF.

This clone was seen a few times. Any gene name here is a mouse gene name. The CDR3 extends 4 residues past the end of the read, so its final part is completed from the germline J gene. V is TRBV13-1 and J is TRBJ2-3; unclear D gene. Germline loops: CDR1 NSHNY, CDR2 SYGAGN. The CDR3 is 13 residues long. Trimming pared 4 bases from V and 0 bases from J, leaving 6 bases between. The CDR3 bases that were read are TGTGCCAGCAGTTGGTTTAGTGCAGAA. This codes for CASSWFSAE. The whole CDR3 sequence reads CASSWFSAETLYF.

This clone has a count of ten or more. All gene names here are mouse names. Read coverage stops 4 residues before the CDR3 terminus; the germline J gene supplies the remainder. This rearrangement joins TRBV13-3 to TRBJ2-5; possibly TRBD2 for D (6 bases). This CDR3 is built from 14 residues. CDR1 and CDR2 (germline): NNHDY, SYVADS. Between the trimmed V and J ends, which lost 3 bases and 2 bases, there was a span of 10 bases. Partial CDR3 DNA: TGTGCCAGCAGTGTTTGGGGGTTCCAAGAC. Its translation: CASSVWGFQD. The whole CDR3 region reads CASSVWGFQDTQYF.

The table lists this clone with many counts. Mouse gene names apply. The read falls 4 residues short of the CDR3 end, and the missing part is taken from the germline J gene. This sequence joins TRBV1 and TRBJ2-1, with 7 bases that match TRBD1. Per germline, CDR1 NSQYPW and CDR2 LRSPGD (reference sequence). The CDR3 consists of 12 residues. This chain's CDR3 is CTCSARGSEQFF. The DNA read from the CDR3 is TGCACCTGCAGTGCCAGGGGGTCT. Using reference TRBV1 and TRBJ2-1 for the parts outside the CDR3, the full variable domain is VTLLEQNPRWRLVPRGQAVNLRCILKNSQYPWMSWYQQDLQKQLQWLFTLRSPGDKEVKSLPGADYLATRVTDTELRLQVANMSQGRTLYCTCSARGSEQFFGPGTRLTVL.

This clone was observed many times. The gene symbols are mouse symbols. The CDR3 end falls 4 residues outside the read, so it is completed with the germline J gene. The rearrangement joins TRBV29 to TRBJ2-1; 10 bases align to TRBD1. CDR3 length equals 14 residues. With V trimmed by 5 bases and J by 5 bases, 3 bases remained unmatched. Germline CDR1 MSHET, CDR2 SYDVDS. CDR3 loop: CASSRQGADAEQFF. Partial CDR3 DNA: TGTGCTAGCAGTCGACAGGGGGCGGATGCT.

This clone was observed at least ten times. Gene names and germline refer to mouse. Read data end 4 residues before the CDR3 end; the end is taken from the germline J gene. The chain employs TRBV13-1 and TRBJ2-5; 9 bases are shared with TRBD1. This CDR3 contains 15 residues. Per the germline V gene, CDR1 is NSHNY and CDR2 is SYGAGN. The CDR3 loop is CASSDAQGALDTQYF. The part of the CDR3 DNA that was read is TGTGCCAGCAGTGATGCACAGGGGGCGCTGGAC.